The next 32 T cell receptor beta chains were all read from a single sample in a study of control samples from healthy donors and cancer patients. The assay was immunoSEQ multiplex PCR, and TCRdb's table has in-frame clones only and misses some. In the table there are roughly 160,000 clones, about 95% of which are singletons. The sample consisted of PBMCs. The origin of the receptors is a man aged 55-75 years with colorectal cancer.

V and J are TRBV3-1 (or the pseudogene TRBV3-2) and TRBJ2-2; tentative D call: TRBD2 (6 bases). This CDR3 is built from 14 residues. V was shortened by 4 bases and J by 5 bases, with 11 bases between the two germline ends. Germline V lookup: CDR1 LGHDT, CDR2 YNNKEL (reference sequence). CDR3 sequence (DNA): TGTGCCAGCAGCCGGGGACTTCCAACCGGGGAGCTGTTTTTT. Its protein product is CASSRGLPTGELFF.

The CDR3, as DNA: TGCAGCGTTGAAGGACAGGGGGTTAGGACCCAGTACTTC. It is translated as CSVEGQGVRTQYF. The J gene is TRBJ2-5, the V gene TRBV29-1, with 9 bases fitting TRBD1. The J segment lost 7 bases and the V segment lost 1 base, leaving 4 bases of the junction unmatched. Germline V CDR1 and CDR2: SQVTM, ANQGSEA. This CDR3 comprises 13 residues. Full variable domain (rest looked up from reference TRBV29-1 and TRBJ2-5): SAVISQKPSRDICQRGTSLTIQCQVDSQVTMMFWYRQQPGQSLTLIATANQGSEATYESGFVIDKFPISRPNLTFSTLTVSNMSPEDSSIYLCSVEGQGVRTQYFGPGTRLLVL.

As for this clone: The same CDR3 is also encoded by other DNA sequences in this sample. The rearrangement links TRBV19 to TRBJ1-1; D gene uncertain. V was cut by 1 base and J by 1 base, with 7 bases left in between. CDR1 is LNHDA and CDR2 is SQIVND in the germline V gene (reference sequence). This CDR3 comprises 14 residues. The CDR3 spells CASSIGGGNTEAFF. The CDR3, as DNA: TGTGCCAGTAGTATAGGAGGAGGGAACACTGAAGCTTTCTTT.

The chain uses TRBV27 and TRBJ1-1; the D gene is possibly TRBD1 (5 bases). The CDR3 loop spans 13 amino acids. CDR1 and CDR2 from the germline V gene are MNHEY and SMNVEV (reference sequence). V lost 5 bases, J lost 6 bases, and 13 bases lay in between. CDR3 protein: CASSVIGTPEAFF. DNA for the CDR3: TGTGCCAGCAGTGTCATAGGGACCCCTGAAGCTTTCTTT.

The chain carries TRBV9 and TRBJ1-4; D is unresolved. With 0 bases removed from V and 4 bases from J, the gap between germline ends came to 10 bases. CDR1 SGDLS and CDR2 YYNGEE come from the germline V gene. The length of the CDR3 is 15 residues. CDR3 sequence reads: CASSVGWQNNEKLFF. The CDR3 DNA sequence: TGTGCCAGCAGCGTAGGATGGCAGAATAATGAAAAACTGTTTTTT.

The CDR3 region has the DNA TGTGCCAGCAGCAAAGGGGACAGCCTCTACGAGCAGTACTTC. Its translation: CASSKGDSLYEQYF. The V call is TRBV9, the J call TRBJ2-7; 7 bases agree with TRBD1. V lost 4 bases to trimming and J lost 3 bases; unmatched junction nucleotides: 7. The germline V gene has CDR1 SGDLS and CDR2 YYNGEE. CDR3 length: 14 amino acids.

The rearrangement links TRBV19 to TRBJ1-1; the D gene is possibly TRBD1 (5 bases). Looked up from germline, CDR1 is LNHDA and CDR2 is SQIVND (reference sequence). V lost 2 bases to trimming and J lost 1 base, with 8 bases between them. CDR3 length: 14 amino acids. The CDR3 nucleotides read TGTGCCAGTAGTATATGGCAGGGGAACACTGAAGCTTTCTTT. Translating gives CASSIWQGNTEAFF.

The chain carries TRBV27 and TRBJ2-1, with 14 bases aligning to TRBD2. After removal of 4 bases from V and 6 bases from J, the junction contained 5 bases not matched to a gene. This CDR3 has 16 residues. Germline lookup yields CDR1 MNHEY and CDR2 SMNVEV (reference sequence). DNA for the CDR3: TGTGCCAGCAGTTCGTCGACTAGCGGGGGGGCCAATGAGCAGTTCTTC. Translating it yields CASSSSTSGGANEQFF.

This CDR3 reads CASSPDAVGEAFF. CDR3 bases: TGTGCCAGCAGCCCGGATGCTGTCGGTGAAGCTTTCTTT. The chain couples TRBV11-2 to TRBJ1-1; D gene ambiguous. Trimming removed 5 bases at V and 7 bases at J, with 14 bases between. The CDR3 covers 13 residues. From germline, CDR1 is SGHAT and CDR2 FQNNGV.

CDR3 protein: CASSRGASGGYNEQFF. The CDR3 coding sequence is TGTGCCAGCAGCAGAGGAGCTAGCGGGGGTTACAATGAGCAGTTCTTC. This chain connects TRBV5-4 to TRBJ2-1; the match to TRBD2 covers 10 bases. CDR1 SGHNT and CDR2 YYREEE come from the germline V gene (reference sequence). V dropped 4 bases and J dropped 4; count of bases not matched to a gene: 8. CDR3 length: 16 residues. Variable domain in full (rest from reference TRBV5-4 and TRBJ2-1): ETGVTQSPTHLIKTRGQQVTLRCSSQSGHNTVSWYQQALGQGPQFIFQYYREEENGRGNFPPRFSGLQFPNYSSELNVNALELDDSALYLCASSRGASGGYNEQFFGPGTRLTVL.

The chain combines TRBV7-8 with TRBJ1-4, with D tentatively TRBD1 (5 bases). CDR3 length equals 16 residues. Trimming left V 5 bases short and J 3 bases short, with 16 bases between. Germline assignment: CDR1 SGHVS and CDR2 FQNEAQ. The CDR3: CASSRRQYPSNEKLFF. CDR3 sequence (DNA): TGTGCCAGCAGCCGAAGACAGTACCCATCTAATGAAAAACTGTTTTTT.

J is TRBJ2-7 and V is TRBV5-6; D is possibly TRBD1 (6 bases). CDR3 size: 12 residues. V was cut by 2 bases and J by 3 bases, with 6 bases left in between. Germline CDR1 SGHDT, CDR2 YYEEEE. The DNA of the CDR3 is TGTGCCAGCAGCTTACAGGGCTACGAGCAGTACTTC. It codes for CASSLQGYEQYF.

The chain is built from TRBV4-1 and TRBJ2-1; TRBD1 agrees at 7 bases. Germline-derived CDR1 and CDR2 are MGHRA and YSYEKL. This CDR3 region has 17 residues. With V trimmed by 0 bases and J by 4 bases, 9 bases remained unmatched. The CDR3: CASSQEGPGQSYNEQFF. CDR3 sequence (DNA): TGCGCCAGCAGCCAAGAGGGTCCGGGACAGTCATACAATGAGCAGTTCTTC.

The rearrangement joins TRBV4-1 to TRBJ1-5; no definite D call. CDR1 is MGHRA and CDR2 is YSYEKL in the germline V gene. The ends were cut back, 1 base at V and 2 bases at J, with 9 bases in the middle. The CDR3 contains 15 residues. The CDR3: CASSQGGRGNQPQHF. The CDR3 nucleotides are TGCGCCAGCAGCCAAGGGGGTAGGGGCAATCAGCCCCAGCATTTT.

The chain carries TRBV3-1 (or the pseudogene TRBV3-2) and TRBJ2-5, with 7 bases fitting TRBD1. With 4 bases clipped from V and 1 base from J, the junction kept 6 bases outside the gene matches. The CDR3 loop spans 15 amino acids. Germline V gene data show CDR1 as LGHDT and CDR2 as YNNKEL (reference sequence). CDR3 sequence: CASSPTGNPQETQYF. In DNA form, the CDR3 reads TGTGCCAGCAGCCCGACAGGGAACCCCCAAGAGACCCAGTACTTC.

The V and J genes are TRBV10-3 and TRBJ2-7; D remains ambiguous. V was clipped by 3 bases and J by 4 bases, with 10 bases between them. CDR1 and CDR2 (germline): ENHRY, SYGVKD. CDR3 length: 13 residues. CDR3 residues: CAISEMVVYEQYF. For the CDR3, the DNA is TGTGCCATCAGTGAAATGGTAGTTTACGAGCAGTACTTC.

The chain joins TRBV5-4 to TRBJ2-3; D may be TRBD1 or TRBD2 (5 bases each). The V gene's germline CDR1 is SGHNT and CDR2 YYREEE (reference sequence). Trimming took off 1 base at V and 2 bases at J, with 11 bases between the two ends. This CDR3 contains 15 residues. As DNA, the CDR3 is TGTGCCAGCAGCTTGAGCTCGGGGCCCACAGATACGCAGTATTTT. Its protein is CASSLSSGPTDTQYF.

This clone was detected once. This chain links TRBV5-1 with TRBJ1-6; 9 nucleotides agree with TRBD1. Germline values: CDR1 SGHRS, CDR2 YFSETQ. The CDR3 contains 15 residues. Trimming removed 0 bases from V and 10 bases from J; junction bases left unmatched: 5. CDR3 protein: CASSLATGGRSPLHF. Here the CDR3 DNA reads TGCGCCAGCAGCTTGGCGACAGGGGGACGATCACCCCTCCACTTT.

The gene calls are TRBV5-1 and TRBJ2-7; D is possibly TRBD2 (5 bases). The V gene's germline CDR1 is SGHRS and CDR2 YFSETQ. This CDR3 contains 12 residues. V was cut by 1 base and J by 6 bases, with 8 bases left in between. CDR3 in amino acids: CASSLSGGEQYF. Written as DNA, the CDR3 is TGCGCCAGCAGCTTGAGTGGAGGCGAGCAGTACTTC. Filled out from reference TRBV5-1 and TRBJ2-7, the complete variable domain reads KAGVTQTPRYLIKTRGQQVTLSCSPISGHRSVSWYQQTPGQGLQFLFEYFSETQRNKGNFPGRFSGRQFSNSRSEMNVSTLELGDSALYLCASSLSGGEQYFGPGTRLTVT.

The chain is built from TRBV7-8 and TRBJ1-1; 7 bases fit TRBD1. The CDR3 consists of 14 residues. Germline lookup yields CDR1 SGHVS and CDR2 FQNEAQ. The V and J ends lost 5 bases and 4 bases, in that order; junction bases with no gene match: 7. The CDR3 bases are TGTGCCAGCAGCGTGAGGGGGCGTAGCACTGAAGCTTTCTTT. Translating gives CASSVRGRSTEAFF.

The chain uses TRBV10-1 and TRBJ1-1, with D possibly TRBD1 on 6 matching bases. Per germline, CDR1 WNHNN and CDR2 SYGVQD (reference sequence). With 6 bases removed from V and 0 bases from J, the gap between germline ends came to 11 bases. The CDR3 loop spans 14 amino acids. The CDR3 bases are TGCGCCAGCAGCCCCGGGGGCTTGAACACTGAAGCTTTCTTT. It codes for CASSPGGLNTEAFF.

The rearrangement uses TRBV3-1 (or the pseudogene TRBV3-2) and TRBJ2-3; 10 nucleotides agree with TRBD2. Germline trimming cut 3 bases from V and 1 base from J; bases unmatched to any gene: 1. Germline V gives CDR1 LGHDT, CDR2 YNNKEL (reference sequence). The CDR3 length is 15 residues. CDR3 bases: TGTGCCAGCAGCCATACTAGCGGGGGCACAGATACGCAGTATTTT. It is translated as CASSHTSGGTDTQYF.

This clone was seen just once. The chain has TRBV2 and TRBJ1-1; TRBD1 might be the D (5 bases). Germline-derived CDR1 and CDR2 are SNHLY and FYNNEI. Trimming cost V 5 bases and J 3 bases, with 13 bases left between them. CDR3 size: 14 residues. CDR3 DNA: TGTGCCAGCAGTCCCTGGGGGGGGGACACTGAAGCTTTCTTT. Translated, it gives CASSPWGGDTEAFF.

This chain uses TRBV6-2 or TRBV6-3 with TRBJ1-2, with TRBD1 matching 7 bases. Trimming cost V 5 bases and J 5 bases; bases outside gene matches: 11. This CDR3 spans 15 amino acids. From germline, CDR1 is MNHEY and CDR2 SVGEGT. CDR3 sequence (DNA): TGTGCCAGCAGTCGCCCGGGACAGTCCTTATATGGCTACACCTTC. Its translation: CASSRPGQSLYGYTF.

The V and J genes are TRBV4-1 and TRBJ1-2, with a tentative D call TRBD1 (5 bases). In germline, CDR1 is MGHRA, CDR2 YSYEKL. This CDR3 has 15 amino acids. The V and J ends lost 1 base and 2 bases respectively, with 11 bases between them. CDR3 in DNA: TGCGCCAGCAGCCAAGGACCAGGGCGGAACTATGGCTACACCTTC. Its translation is CASSQGPGRNYGYTF.

With regard to this clone: Other DNA sequences from this sample encode an identical CDR3 as well. This chain links TRBV5-1 with TRBJ2-5; D is uncertain. The CDR3 covers 13 residues. Per the germline V gene, CDR1 is SGHRS and CDR2 is YFSETQ. V was cut by 0 bases and J by 5 bases, with 8 bases left in between. CDR3 in DNA: TGCGCCAGCAGCTTGGGGGCTGGGGAGACCCAGTACTTC. Protein sequence: CASSLGAGETQYF. Drawing the rest from reference TRBV5-1 and TRBJ2-5, the complete variable domain is KAGVTQTPRYLIKTRGQQVTLSCSPISGHRSVSWYQQTPGQGLQFLFEYFSETQRNKGNFPGRFSGRQFSNSRSEMNVSTLELGDSALYLCASSLGAGETQYFGPGTRLLVL.

The gene calls are TRBV2 and TRBJ2-2; D gene uncertain. The V and J ends lost 1 base and 6 bases respectively, with 12 bases between them. The germline V gene has CDR1 SNHLY and CDR2 FYNNEI. The CDR3 runs 15 residues. This CDR3 reads CASSEDIGYPGELFF. As DNA, the CDR3 is TGTGCCAGCAGTGAAGATATAGGGTACCCCGGGGAGCTGTTTTTT.

The V gene is TRBV4-2, the J gene TRBJ1-1; the match to TRBD1 covers 7 bases. This CDR3 has 15 amino acids. V dropped 2 bases and J dropped 3; count of bases not matched to a gene: 6. The germline CDR1 and CDR2 sequences are LGHNA and YNFKEQ. The CDR3 sequence: CASSQTPTGHTEAFF. In DNA, the CDR3 is TGTGCCAGCAGCCAAACCCCGACAGGGCACACTGAAGCTTTCTTT.

This chain connects TRBV4-3 to TRBJ1-5, with D hard to call. CDR3 length equals 13 residues. Germline V CDR1 and CDR2: LGHNA, YSLEER. Trimming removed 5 bases at V and 2 bases at J, with 7 bases between. CDR3 bases: TGCGCCAGCAGCGTAGATGGCAATCAGCCCCAGCATTTT. It encodes CASSVDGNQPQHF.

This clone was seen a single time. This chain uses TRBV3-1 (or the pseudogene TRBV3-2) with TRBJ2-3; no definite D call. CDR1 and CDR2 from the germline V gene are LGHDT and YNNKEL (reference sequence). There are 17 residues in the CDR3. V was pared by 0 bases and J by 3 bases, with 16 bases between. The CDR3 sequence: CASSQDRIGLRTDTQYF. CDR3 coding DNA: TGTGCCAGCAGCCAAGATCGAATCGGGCTTCGAACAGATACGCAGTATTTT.

The V gene is TRBV11-3, the J gene TRBJ2-1; perhaps TRBD2 as D (6 bases). V lost 5 bases to trimming and J lost 10 bases, with 21 bases between them. Germline CDR1 SGHNT, CDR2 YENEEA. The CDR3 has 15 amino acids. CDR3 sequence reads: CASSASPSGLKEQFF. The CDR3 DNA follows: TGTGCCAGCAGCGCTTCCCCCTCGGGACTTAAGGAGCAGTTCTTC.

This chain joins TRBV6-5 and TRBJ2-7; TRBD1 agrees at 10 bases. After removal of 0 bases from V and 3 bases from J, the junction contained 2 bases not matched to a gene. Germline V CDR1 and CDR2: MNHEY, SVGAGI. The CDR3 spans 15 residues. In DNA, the CDR3 is TGTGCCAGCAGTTACTCGAGGGACAGGGGCTACGAGCAGTACTTC. It is translated as CASSYSRDRGYEQYF.